The 29 T cell receptor beta chains in this list originate from one sample, sequenced in a study of CXCR3-negative and CXCR3-positive naive CD8 T cells. UMI labels and 5' RACE were used to prepare the TRB cDNA libraries. No DNA is given; TCRdb re-called the 5' RACE reads and lists each CDR3 protein once. This sample's clone table lists roughly 110,000 distinct CDR3 sequences. Their antigens remain unidentified. Study-level points and caveats: Naive cells that were CXCR3-positive had more hydrophobic TRB CDR3s (compared with CXCR3-negative naive cells).

The specimen sequenced was naive CXCR3+ CD8+ T cells from blood. Sample subset: CD45RO-CCR7+CD27+CD95- naive CD8+ T cells expressing CXCR3 (TNR3+). These receptors all stem from a human donor in good health. Some clones in this sample may be carry-over from other donors' samples.

The chain has TRBV14 and TRBJ2-3; no DNA is available, so the TRBD1 call from TCRdb remains unchecked. This CDR3 is built from 17 residues. In germline, CDR1 is SGHDN, CDR2 FVKESK. CDR3 residues: CASSPRGDTSSTDTQYF.

The chain couples TRBV6-1 to TRBJ2-7; absent DNA, TCRdb's TRBD1 call cannot be checked. CDR1 is MNHNS, CDR2 SASEGT, per germline. The CDR3 is 12 amino acids. CDR3 region: CASRGTSYEQYF.

The chain is built from TRBV4-3 and TRBJ1-1. Germline V gene sequence: CDR1 LGHNA, CDR2 YSLEER. The CDR3 runs 15 residues. CDR3 sequence: CASSQDQMGGTEAFF.

This chain uses TRBV29-1 with TRBJ2-2. The length of the CDR3 is 12 residues. The germline gives CDR1 SQVTM, CDR2 ANQGSEA. The CDR3 region is CSVEYSTGELFF.

V usage is TRBV4-2 and J usage is TRBJ2-7; the D call of TRBD1 rests on TCRdb alone, since no DNA is present to check it. From germline, CDR1 is LGHNA and CDR2 YNFKEQ. The CDR3 contains 14 residues. The CDR3 reads CASSQNRDTYEQYF.

V is TRBV5-4 and J is TRBJ2-7; TCRdb selects TRBD1, and the lack of DNA leaves this call unchecked. Looked up from germline, CDR1 is SGHNT and CDR2 is YYREEE (reference sequence). The CDR3 runs to 15 residues. The CDR3 protein is CASSPLGRVVDEQYF.

The chain is built from TRBV20-1 and TRBJ2-1; the TRBD2 assignment by TCRdb is unverifiable without DNA. The CDR3 length is 14 residues. CDR1 and CDR2 (germline): DFQATT, SNEGSKA (reference sequence). The chain's CDR3 is CSISSGRGGNEQFF.

V usage is TRBV18 and J usage is TRBJ1-4; the TCRdb D gene call, TRBD1, has no DNA to confirm it. Germline V gene sequence: CDR1 KGHSH, CDR2 LQKENI. The CDR3 totals 15 residues. The CDR3 region is CASSPRTGREEKLFF.

The chain links TRBV9 to TRBJ2-1. The CDR3 is 17 amino acids. Germline CDR1 reads SGDLS; CDR2 reads YYNGEE. The CDR3 sequence is CASSVDPGGRSYNEQFF.

This chain uses TRBV19 with TRBJ2-1; checking the TCRdb D call of TRBD1 is not possible without DNA. This CDR3 has 14 amino acids. The V gene's germline CDR1 is LNHDA and CDR2 SQIVND (reference sequence). The CDR3 sequence: CASRDRGKNNEQFF.

The rearrangement uses TRBV27 and TRBJ2-7; absent DNA, TCRdb's TRBD1 call cannot be checked. Germline V gene sequence: CDR1 MNHEY, CDR2 SMNVEV (reference sequence). This CDR3 region has 15 residues. CDR3 amino acids: CAIGQIRDGAGEQYF.

This chain links TRBV10-3 with TRBJ2-5. This CDR3 has 13 amino acids. Germline-derived CDR1 and CDR2 are ENHRY and SYGVKD. CDR3 sequence reads: CAISGSIQETQYF.

The chain carries TRBV28 and TRBJ2-3. The CDR3 has 14 residues. Per germline, CDR1 MDHEN and CDR2 SYDVKM. The CDR3 sequence: CASSQDWDTDTQYF.

The chain recombines TRBV9 with TRBJ2-1; TCRdb outputs TRBD1, but without DNA this stays unchecked. Germline loops: CDR1 SGDLS, CDR2 YYNGEE. CDR3 length equals 15 residues. CDR3 sequence: CASSASGQVYNEQFF.

The chain couples TRBV2 to TRBJ1-4; TCRdb reports TRBD1, a call that lacks DNA to check it against. CDR1 and CDR2 (germline): SNHLY, FYNNEI. The CDR3 has 14 amino acids. The CDR3 sequence: CASSESGANEKLFF. Filled out from reference TRBV2 and TRBJ1-4, the complete variable domain reads EPEVTQTPSHQVTQMGQEVILRCVPISNHLYFYWYRQILGQKVEFLVSFYNNEISEKSEIFDDQFSVERPDGSNFTLKIRSTKLEDSAMYFCASSESGANEKLFFGSGTQLSVL.

This chain uses TRBV11-3 with TRBJ1-4; the TCRdb call, TRBD1, lacks DNA for checking. The CDR3 has 13 residues. Germline V gene lookup returns CDR1 SGHNT and CDR2 YENEEA. The chain's CDR3 is CASSLSPVGKLFF.

The V and J genes are TRBV4-1 and TRBJ2-1. The CDR3 extends over 16 amino acids. The germline gives CDR1 MGHRA, CDR2 YSYEKL. CDR3 residues: CASSQDWASGYNEQFF.

The rearrangement uses TRBV20-1 and TRBJ1-1; TCRdb calls TRBD1, which cannot be checked without DNA. Germline values: CDR1 DFQATT, CDR2 SNEGSKA (reference sequence). There are 14 residues in the CDR3. CDR3 region: CSASHPLSGQGAFF.

The chain is built from TRBV5-1 and TRBJ2-1; TCRdb indicates TRBD2, and absent DNA this call remains unverified. The V gene's germline CDR1 is SGHRS and CDR2 YFSETQ. This CDR3 is 14 amino acids long. The CDR3 here is CASSFDGSGNEQFF.

CDR3 residues: CASSYSQGNSYNEQFF. The rearrangement links TRBV6-5 to TRBJ2-1; TCRdb names TRBD1, which stays unverified in the absence of DNA. The CDR3 runs to 16 residues. The germline V gene encodes CDR1 MNHEY and CDR2 SVGAGI.

The chain links TRBV30 to TRBJ2-1; the TCRdb call, TRBD1, lacks DNA for checking. Germline loops: CDR1 GTSNPN, CDR2 SVGIG (reference sequence). The CDR3 contains 13 residues. The CDR3 reads CAWSASTGNEQFF.

The chain couples TRBV29-1 to TRBJ2-3; the D gene TCRdb calls, TRBD2, cannot be checked with no DNA. Germline V gives CDR1 SQVTM, CDR2 ANQGSEA. The CDR3 spans 15 residues. The CDR3: CSVERTSGSTDTQYF.

The chain recombines TRBV28 with TRBJ2-7. Germline V gene data show CDR1 as MDHEN and CDR2 as SYDVKM. This CDR3 contains 15 residues. CDR3 amino acids: CASSFKGGGSYEQYF.

The CDR3 here is CASSFHTNSNYGYTF. V gene TRBV28 combines with J gene TRBJ1-2. The V gene's germline CDR1 is MDHEN and CDR2 SYDVKM. The CDR3 contains 15 residues.

The chain recombines TRBV9 with TRBJ2-1; TCRdb's D call, TRBD2, is unchecked because there is no DNA. In germline, CDR1 is SGDLS, CDR2 YYNGEE. CDR3 length: 15 residues. The CDR3 here is CASSVEGLAGNEQFF.

The chain recombines TRBV28 with TRBJ2-1; the D call of TRBD2 rests on TCRdb alone, since no DNA is present to check it. CDR1 and CDR2 from the germline V gene are MDHEN and SYDVKM. This CDR3 is 15 amino acids long. The CDR3 here is CASSATSGVKDEQFF.

The CDR3 protein is CASSVEGTVNEKLFF. The J gene is TRBJ1-4, the V gene TRBV9. The CDR3 covers 15 residues. Germline CDR1 SGDLS, CDR2 YYNGEE.

This chain joins TRBV7-9 and TRBJ1-4. Germline V gene data show CDR1 as SEHNR and CDR2 as FQNEAQ (reference sequence). The CDR3 is 12 residues long. CDR3 sequence: CASSSGDEKLFF. Drawing the rest from reference TRBV7-9 and TRBJ1-4, the complete variable domain is DTGVSQNPRHKITKRGQNVTFRCDPISEHNRLYWYRQTLGQGPEFLTYFQNEAQLEKSRLLSDRFSAERPKGSFSTLEIQRTEQGDSAMYLCASSSGDEKLFFGSGTQLSVL.

CDR3 in amino acids: CASSRLRWYEQYF. The chain joins TRBV5-6 to TRBJ2-7. The CDR3 spans 13 residues. Germline V lookup: CDR1 SGHDT, CDR2 YYEEEE. Based on the CDR3 plus reference TRBV5-6 and TRBJ2-7, the full variable domain is DAGVTQSPTHLIKTRGQQVTLRCSPKSGHDTVSWYQQALGQGPQFIFQYYEEEERQRGNFPDRFSGHQFPNYSSELNVNALLLGDSALYLCASSRLRWYEQYFGPGTRLTVT.